This TCR beta chain was retrieved from a study of response to subunit inactivated influenza vaccine. General study findings and limits: The authors offered the suggestion that each seasonal influenza vaccination recruits few new T cells.

This clonotype was recorded at least ten times. Its matching antigen is unknown. Each CDR3 protein is one row after TCRdb ran MiXCR on the RT-PCR reads. The repertoire consists of about 780,000 distinct CDR3 sequences, with around a sixth occurring once and the leading ten covering approximately 10%. From germline, CDR1 is SGHDT and CDR2 YYEEEE. The CDR3 spans 14 residues. With 4 bases clipped from V and 4 bases from J, the junction kept 4 bases outside the gene matches. Sequenced here: PBMCs from blood, sampled more than 4 days after vaccination. This TCR was recovered from a man in his forties or fifties who received an inactivated influenza vaccine. The rearrangement uses TRBV5-6 and TRBJ2-2; 7 positions agree with TRBD1. The CDR3 DNA is TGTGCCAGCAGCCTGGGGACAGCCACCGGGGAGCTGTTTTTT. This codes for CASSLGTATGELFF.